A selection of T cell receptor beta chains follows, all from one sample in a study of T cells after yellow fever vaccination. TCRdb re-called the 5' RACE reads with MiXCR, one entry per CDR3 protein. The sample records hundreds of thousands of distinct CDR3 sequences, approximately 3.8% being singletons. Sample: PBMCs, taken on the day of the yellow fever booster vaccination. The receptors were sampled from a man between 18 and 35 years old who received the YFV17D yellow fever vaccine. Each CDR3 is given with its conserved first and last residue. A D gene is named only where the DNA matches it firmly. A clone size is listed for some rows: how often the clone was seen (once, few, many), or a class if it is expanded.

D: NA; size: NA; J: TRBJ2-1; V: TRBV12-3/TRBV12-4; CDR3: CASRRTEDNEQFF; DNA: TGTGCCAGCAGACGGACGGAAGACAATGAGCAGTTCTTC
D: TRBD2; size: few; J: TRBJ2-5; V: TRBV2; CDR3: CASKRRSLAIQETQYF; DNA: TGTGCCAGCAAGCGGAGGTCACTAGCGATCCAAGAGACCCAGTACTTC
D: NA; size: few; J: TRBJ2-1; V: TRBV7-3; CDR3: CASSFGGRTGEQFF; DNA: TGTGCCAGCAGCTTCGGGGGGCGGACGGGTGAGCAGTTCTTC
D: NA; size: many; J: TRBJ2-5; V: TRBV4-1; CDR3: CASSPRVGQETQYF; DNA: TGCGCCAGCAGCCCCCGGGTGGGCCAAGAGACCCAGTACTTC
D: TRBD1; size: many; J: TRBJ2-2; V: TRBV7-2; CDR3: CASSRTGLTGELFF; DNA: TGTGCCAGCAGCCGGACAGGGTTGACCGGGGAGCTGTTTTTT
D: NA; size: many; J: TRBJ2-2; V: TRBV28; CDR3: CASSFLGVAGYTGELFF; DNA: TGTGCCAGCAGTTTCCTAGGGGTAGCCGGCTACACCGGGGAGCTGTTTTTT
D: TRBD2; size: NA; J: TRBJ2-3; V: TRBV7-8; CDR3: CASSSKPGLAGGRAAYTQYF; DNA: TGTGCCAGCAGCTCGAAGCCGGGACTAGCGGGGGGGAGAGCCGCGTATACGCAGTATTTT
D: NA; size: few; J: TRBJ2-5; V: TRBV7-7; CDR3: CASSLGSLVGETQYF; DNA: TGTGCTAGCAGCTTAGGTTCTCTAGTAGGAGAGACCCAGTACTTC
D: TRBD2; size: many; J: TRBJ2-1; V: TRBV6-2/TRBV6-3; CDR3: CASSPGTISYNEQFF; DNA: TGTGCCAGCAGCCCCGGGACTATATCCTACAATGAGCAGTTCTTC
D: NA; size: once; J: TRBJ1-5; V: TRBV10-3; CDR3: CAISEDGGNQPQHF; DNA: TGTGCCATCAGTGAGGACGGGGGCAATCAGCCCCAGCATTTT
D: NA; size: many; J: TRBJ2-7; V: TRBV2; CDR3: CASSDSSLPYEQYF; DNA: TGTGCCAGCAGTGATTCCAGCCTTCCCTACGAGCAGTACTTC
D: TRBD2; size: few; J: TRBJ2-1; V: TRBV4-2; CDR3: CASSPQTSGRDNEQFF; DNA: TGTGCCAGCAGCCCCCAGACTAGCGGACGCGACAATGAGCAGTTCTTC
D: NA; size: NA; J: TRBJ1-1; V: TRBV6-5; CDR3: CASSFRIRGTEAFF; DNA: TGTGCCAGCAGTTTTCGGATTCGGGGCACTGAAGCTTTCTTT
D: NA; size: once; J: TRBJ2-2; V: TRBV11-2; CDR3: CASSPRTGITGELFF; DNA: TGTGCCAGCAGCCCCCGGACTGGGATCACCGGGGAGCTGTTTTTT
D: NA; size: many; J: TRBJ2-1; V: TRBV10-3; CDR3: CAISESTGHSYNEQFF; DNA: TGTGCCATCAGTGAGTCAACGGGGCACTCCTACAATGAGCAGTTCTTC
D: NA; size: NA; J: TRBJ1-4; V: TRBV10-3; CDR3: CAISEVGPNEKLFF; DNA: TGTGCCATCAGTGAAGTAGGGCCGAATGAAAAACTGTTTTTT
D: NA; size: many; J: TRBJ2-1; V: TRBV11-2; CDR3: CASSLEGFDNEQFF; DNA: TGTGCCAGCAGCTTAGAGGGTTTCGACAATGAGCAGTTCTTC
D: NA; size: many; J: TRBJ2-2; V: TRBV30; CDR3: CAWSAVPDLFTGELFF; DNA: TGTGCCTGGAGTGCCGTACCGGATCTGTTTACCGGGGAGCTGTTTTTT
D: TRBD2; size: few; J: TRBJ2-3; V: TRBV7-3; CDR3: CASSLWGGADTQYF; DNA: TGTGCCAGCAGCTTATGGGGGGGGGCAGATACGCAGTATTTT
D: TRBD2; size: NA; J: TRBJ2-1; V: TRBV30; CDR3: CACRTSGGLFAYNEQFF; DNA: TGTGCCTGCCGGACTAGCGGGGGTTTGTTCGCCTACAATGAGCAGTTCTTC
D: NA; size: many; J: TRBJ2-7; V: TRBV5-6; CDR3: CASSSWRAGNSYEQYF; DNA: TGTGCCAGCAGCTCATGGAGGGCAGGGAATTCCTACGAGCAGTACTTC
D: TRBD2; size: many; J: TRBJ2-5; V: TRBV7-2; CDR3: CASSFSGGILETQYF; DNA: TGTGCCAGCAGCTTTAGCGGGGGGATACTGGAGACCCAGTACTTC
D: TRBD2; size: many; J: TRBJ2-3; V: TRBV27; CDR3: CASSFMFPAGGDTQYF; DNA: TGTGCCAGCAGTTTCATGTTTCCAGCGGGGGGAGATACGCAGTATTTT
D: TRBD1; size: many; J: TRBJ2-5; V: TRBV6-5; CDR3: CASSYSTGGGKTQYF; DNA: TGTGCCAGCAGTTACTCGACAGGGGGCGGGAAGACCCAGTACTTC
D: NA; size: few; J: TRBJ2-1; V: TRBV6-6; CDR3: CASSYSRGASPSTSEQFF; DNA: TGTGCCAGCAGTTACTCACGTGGAGCGAGTCCATCGACCTCTGAGCAGTTCTTC
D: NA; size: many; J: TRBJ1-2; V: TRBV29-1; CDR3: CSVDLWGHNYGYTF; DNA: TGCAGCGTTGATCTCTGGGGGCATAACTATGGCTACACCTTC
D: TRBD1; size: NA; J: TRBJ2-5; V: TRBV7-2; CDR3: CASSLDGTEYF; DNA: TGTGCCAGCAGCTTAGACGGGACAGAGTACTTC
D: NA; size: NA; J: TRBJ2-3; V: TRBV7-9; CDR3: CASTLYADTQYF; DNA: TGTGCCAGCACCCTCTATGCAGATACGCAGTATTTT
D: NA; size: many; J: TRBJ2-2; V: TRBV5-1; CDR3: CASSSGHDTGELFF; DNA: TGCGCCAGCAGCTCAGGTCACGACACCGGGGAGCTGTTTTTT
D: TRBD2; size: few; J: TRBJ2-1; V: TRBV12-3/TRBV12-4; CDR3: CASSRTSGGFYNEQFF; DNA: TGTGCCAGCAGCCGGACTAGCGGGGGTTTCTACAATGAGCAGTTCTTC
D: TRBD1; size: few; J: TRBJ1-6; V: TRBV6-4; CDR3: CASSETGTGRSPLHF; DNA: TGTGCCAGCAGTGAGACCGGGACAGGCCGTTCACCCCTCCACTTT
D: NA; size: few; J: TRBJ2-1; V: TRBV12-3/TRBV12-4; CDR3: CASSPRLERNEQFF; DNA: TGTGCCAGCAGTCCCCGACTAGAACGCAATGAGCAGTTCTTC
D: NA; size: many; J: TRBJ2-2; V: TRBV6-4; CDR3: CASSDRNTGELFF; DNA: TGTGCCAGCAGTGATAGGAACACCGGGGAGCTGTTTTTT
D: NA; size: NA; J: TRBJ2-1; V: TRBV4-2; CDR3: CASSQVLADFSYNEQFF; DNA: TGTGCCAGCAGCCAAGTCCTCGCGGATTTCTCCTACAATGAGCAGTTCTTC
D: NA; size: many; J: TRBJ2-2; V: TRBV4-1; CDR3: CASSSTRDLHTGELFF; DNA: TGCGCCAGCAGCTCCACGAGGGACTTGCACACCGGGGAGCTGTTTTTT